The sample holds a few counts of the clone carrying this T cell receptor beta chain. This sample is drawn from a study of monozygotic twins with cystic fibrosis. V lost 5 bases and J lost 8; bases outside the gene matches: 6. This CDR3 has 13 amino acids. Germline lookup yields CDR1 LNHDA and CDR2 SQIVND (reference sequence). Measured with immunoSEQ multiplex PCR; TCRdb has only the in-frame clones, and not every one. Here the sample spans about 35,000 clones, approximately 72% being singletons. The specimen sequenced was blood. The clonotype originates from a girl between 10 and 17 years old with cystic fibrosis. The chain uses TRBV19 and TRBJ1-2, with TRBD1 identical over 9 bases. The CDR3, as DNA: TGTGCCAGTAGTGGGGACAGGGTCTACGGCTACACCTTC. It translates to CASSGDRVYGYTF.